The 24 T cell receptor beta chains listed next were all sequenced from one sample in a study of control samples from healthy donors and cancer patients. Measured with immunoSEQ multiplex PCR; TCRdb has only the in-frame clones, and not every one. The table records 350,000 to 450,000 clones, 90% of them present only once. Sequencing was carried out using PBMCs. Receptor source: a man aged 40-55 years with head and neck cancer.

The gene calls are TRBV19 and TRBJ1-6; D is unresolved. The CDR3 runs to 14 residues. Trimming took 7 bases from V and 10 from J, leaving 17 bases between them. Looked up from germline, CDR1 is LNHDA and CDR2 is SQIVND (reference sequence). The CDR3 loop reads CASNPTRVGSPLHF. CDR3 bases: TGTGCCAGTAACCCAACTCGGGTAGGATCACCCCTCCACTTT.

This rearrangement joins TRBV7-9 to TRBJ1-2; TRBD1 aligns across 8 bases. The ends lost 6 bases at V and 7 bases at J; junction bases unmatched: 7. Germline V gene lookup returns CDR1 SEHNR and CDR2 FQNEAQ (reference sequence). This CDR3 comprises 13 residues. The CDR3 DNA reads TGTGCCAGCAGATCTACTGGACAGGGTGGCTACACCTTC. Translation: CASRSTGQGGYTF.

V usage is TRBV19 and J usage is TRBJ2-5; tentative D call: TRBD2 (7 bases). Germline CDR1 is LNHDA and CDR2 is SQIVND (reference sequence). The CDR3 spans 17 residues. Trimming took 3 bases from V and 1 from J, leaving 18 bases between them. CDR3 residues: CASSIGYRERGQETQYF. CDR3 in DNA: TGTGCCAGTAGTATCGGGTACAGGGAGCGGGGCCAAGAGACCCAGTACTTC.

V and J are TRBV28 and TRBJ1-6; TRBD1 aligns across 8 bases. CDR3 length equals 16 residues. V shed 2 bases, J shed 7 bases, and the junction held 7 bases outside the gene matches. Germline V lookup: CDR1 MDHEN, CDR2 SYDVKM. The CDR3 region is CASSLGAGGLNSPLHF. In DNA form, the CDR3 reads TGTGCCAGCAGTTTAGGGGCAGGGGGCTTGAATTCACCCCTCCACTTT.

The chain combines TRBV3-1 (or the pseudogene TRBV3-2) with TRBJ1-5; no definite D call. Trimming pared 0 bases from V and 3 bases from J, leaving 3 bases between. CDR3 size: 13 residues. Germline loops: CDR1 LGHDT, CDR2 YNNKEL (reference sequence). CDR3 in DNA: TGTGCCAGCAGCCAAGACATCAATCAGCCCCAGCATTTT. Translation: CASSQDINQPQHF.

This clone appeared a few times. J is TRBJ1-5 and V is TRBV6-2 or TRBV6-3; TRBD1 agrees at 8 bases. Germline CDR1 MNHEY, CDR2 SVGEGT. With 5 bases clipped from V and 1 base from J, the junction kept 22 bases outside the gene matches. CDR3 size: 21 residues. The CDR3 DNA reads TGTGCCAGCAGTCCCGAAGGTGTTTTATGGTTAGGACAGGGAAGCAATCAGCCCCAGCATTTT. Protein sequence: CASSPEGVLWLGQGSNQPQHF.

The V call is TRBV4-2, the J call TRBJ2-7; 13 bases fit TRBD2. Germline V CDR1 and CDR2: LGHNA, YNFKEQ. V lost 4 bases and J lost 5; bases outside the gene matches: 11. The CDR3 is 17 residues long. The CDR3 spells CASSPRTSGSGWDEQYF. The CDR3 DNA follows: TGTGCCAGCAGCCCGCGGACTAGCGGGAGTGGGTGGGACGAGCAGTACTTC.

The V gene is TRBV5-5, the J gene TRBJ2-7; 10 bases line up with TRBD1. Trimming removed 5 bases from V and 0 bases from J; junction bases left unmatched: 5. The germline CDR1 and CDR2 sequences are SGHKS and YYEKEE (reference sequence). CDR3 length: 15 amino acids. The DNA of the CDR3 is TGTGCCAGCAGGCCGGGACAGGGGTCCTCCTACGAGCAGTACTTC. As protein: CASRPGQGSSYEQYF.

The chain carries TRBV28 and TRBJ2-5; 7 positions agree with TRBD2. V was clipped by 2 bases and J by 1 base; unmatched bases: 4. In germline, CDR1 is MDHEN, CDR2 SYDVKM. The CDR3 contains 15 residues. Here the CDR3 reads CASSLGRDFQETQYF. The DNA for the CDR3 is TGTGCCAGCAGTTTAGGGAGGGATTTCCAAGAGACCCAGTACTTC.

The chain carries TRBV19 and TRBJ2-7; D may be TRBD2 (6 bases). Per germline, CDR1 LNHDA and CDR2 SQIVND (reference sequence). V lost 3 bases and J 4 bases, leaving 13 bases between the germline ends. CDR3 length: 14 residues. As DNA, the CDR3 is TGTGCCAGTAGTATTACATCAGGGAGGTACGAGCAGTACTTC. It encodes CASSITSGRYEQYF.

The chain combines TRBV28 with TRBJ2-7, with D hard to call. The CDR3 extends over 13 amino acids. The V end was cut by 9 bases, the J end by 2 bases, with 14 bases between. Germline CDR1 is MDHEN and CDR2 is SYDVKM. CDR3 nucleotide sequence: TGTGCCAGTGGACGGATACTTGCCTACGAGCAGTACTTC. Residues: CASGRILAYEQYF.

The chain couples TRBV25-1 to TRBJ1-2, with 9 bases that match TRBD1. V lost 3 bases and J lost 4; bases outside the gene matches: 6. This CDR3 has 15 residues. CDR1 MGHDK and CDR2 SYGVNS come from the germline V gene. The CDR3 is CASSDRQGEGYGYTF. The CDR3 nucleotides read TGTGCCAGCAGTGACCGACAGGGGGAAGGCTATGGCTACACCTTC.

The rearrangement joins TRBV5-1 to TRBJ2-1; 9 nucleotides match TRBD1. CDR1 SGHRS and CDR2 YFSETQ come from the germline V gene. The CDR3 spans 14 residues. V lost 4 bases, J lost 8 bases, and 7 bases stayed unmatched. CDR3: CASSPGQGGDEQFF. Written as DNA, the CDR3 is TGCGCCAGCAGCCCGGGACAGGGTGGTGATGAGCAGTTCTTC.

V and J are TRBV7-2 and TRBJ1-1; no definite D call. Trimming removed 1 base at V and 4 bases at J, with 16 bases between. The length of the CDR3 is 16 residues. CDR1 is SGHTA, CDR2 FQGNSA, per germline. CDR3 coding DNA: TGTGCCAGCAGCTTAGTATCTACTGGGGTAGGCACTGAAGCTTTCTTT. Protein product: CASSLVSTGVGTEAFF.

The rearrangement uses TRBV29-1 and TRBJ1-1; 8 nucleotides agree with TRBD1. From germline, CDR1 is SQVTM and CDR2 ANQGSEA. The CDR3 loop spans 15 amino acids. Trimming at V came to 2 bases and at J to 4 bases, leaving 9 bases not matched to a gene. The CDR3 sequence is CSVETGTGGSTEAFF. The CDR3, as DNA: TGCAGCGTTGAAACCGGGACAGGAGGGAGCACTGAAGCTTTCTTT. Complete variable domain (other parts from reference TRBV29-1 and TRBJ1-1): SAVISQKPSRDICQRGTSLTIQCQVDSQVTMMFWYRQQPGQSLTLIATANQGSEATYESGFVIDKFPISRPNLTFSTLTVSNMSPEDSSIYLCSVETGTGGSTEAFFGQGTRLTVV.

The chain employs TRBV18 and TRBJ1-2; D gene unclear. CDR1 and CDR2 (germline): KGHSH, LQKENI. V dropped 1 base and J dropped 7 bases, with 13 bases sitting between them. CDR3 size: 14 residues. The CDR3 sequence: CASSPLTGRSGYTF. The DNA of the CDR3 is TGTGCCAGCTCACCACTCACCGGGAGGAGTGGCTACACCTTC.

The chain links TRBV27 to TRBJ1-5, with D maybe TRBD1 (6 bases). V lost 4 bases and J lost 6, with 13 bases in between. Germline V lookup: CDR1 MNHEY, CDR2 SMNVEV (reference sequence). The CDR3 covers 14 residues. The CDR3 is CASSSWGAGQPQHF. In nucleotides, the CDR3 is TGTGCCAGCAGTTCATGGGGGGCCGGTCAGCCCCAGCATTTT.

The chain is built from TRBV7-2 and TRBJ2-5; 12 nucleotides align to TRBD2. The CDR3 has 16 amino acids. V was clipped by 5 bases and J by 5 bases; unmatched bases: 9. Germline V gene lookup returns CDR1 SGHTA and CDR2 FQGNSA. The CDR3 region has the DNA TGTGCCAGCAGCCCGCTGGCTAGCGGGGGGGAGGAGACCCAGTACTTC. Translation gives CASSPLASGGEETQYF.

This clone was seen just once. The J gene is TRBJ2-7, the V gene TRBV6-2 or TRBV6-3; D is possibly TRBD1 (6 bases). The CDR3 totals 17 residues. Germline V gene data show CDR1 as MNHEY and CDR2 as SVGEGT. V was pared by 3 bases and J by 3 bases, with 21 bases between. This chain's CDR3 is CASSYLLLRTGYYEQYF. CDR3 nucleotide sequence: TGTGCCAGCAGTTATCTCCTCCTCCGAACAGGGTACTACGAGCAGTACTTC.

The chain joins TRBV28 to TRBJ2-7, with 9 bases fitting TRBD1. Germline CDR1 and CDR2: MDHEN and SYDVKM. V lost 4 bases and J lost 5; bases outside the gene matches: 12. The CDR3 runs 16 residues. The CDR3 loop is CASSSRSGTGNDEQYF. CDR3 nucleotides: TGTGCCAGCAGTTCAAGATCCGGGACAGGGAATGACGAGCAGTACTTC.

The rearrangement joins TRBV27 to TRBJ1-3; unclear D gene. Germline V gene data show CDR1 as MNHEY and CDR2 as SMNVEV (reference sequence). This CDR3 is 13 amino acids long. Trimming shortened V by 5 bases and J by 4 bases, and 9 bases separated the two germline ends. The CDR3, as DNA: TGTGCCAGCAGTCAAAGCACGGGAAACACCATATATTTT. Translating it yields CASSQSTGNTIYF.

The chain carries TRBV7-9 and TRBJ2-7; the D is unclear. Germline assignment: CDR1 SEHNR and CDR2 FQNEAQ (reference sequence). CDR3 size: 11 residues. Trimming stripped 2 bases from V and 6 bases from J, with 5 bases between. In DNA form, the CDR3 reads TGTGCCAGCAGCTTAAACGTCGAGCAGTACTTC. Translation: CASSLNVEQYF.

In the case of this clone: The same CDR3 is also encoded by other DNA sequences in this sample. This sequence joins TRBV9 and TRBJ2-3; 7 bases fit TRBD2. CDR3 length: 15 residues. Germline-derived CDR1 and CDR2 are SGDLS and YYNGEE. V lost 0 bases and J lost 1; bases outside the gene matches: 2. The CDR3 is CASSVVAGGTDTQYF. The DNA of the CDR3 is TGTGCCAGCAGCGTAGTTGCGGGGGGCACAGATACGCAGTATTTT.

The rearrangement links TRBV11-3 to TRBJ2-5, with D possibly being TRBD1 (5 bases). Germline CDR1 reads SGHNT; CDR2 reads YENEEA. This CDR3 contains 14 residues. The germline V and J ends were trimmed by 1 base and 2 bases, with 8 bases remaining between them. The CDR3 nucleotides read TGTGCCAGCAGCTTAGCAGGGATTCAAGAGACCCAGTACTTC. Translating gives CASSLAGIQETQYF.